This T cell receptor beta chain was profiled in a study of cytomegalovirus exposure and HLA in healthy donors. The wider study: Findings of an earlier analysis included some 110 million unique TCR beta sequences from 180 million or so T cells. General study points: The study designated about 180 TCR beta chains cytomegalovirus-associated. Productive rates of about 90% or about 30% were seen for most TCR beta V segments in an earlier analysis.

The length of the CDR3 is 15 residues. CDR1 SGHRS and CDR2 YFSETQ come from the germline V gene. PCR involved 60 Vbeta and 13 Jbeta primers. Some clones are missing from TCRdb's copy, which holds only in-frame ones; the method was immunoSEQ multiplex PCR. The sample has roughly 170,000 clones, roughly four fifths seen once; the top ten hold around 5%. In the case of this clone: What it binds is unknown. Germline and junction disagree at one end, which may indicate a read error.

The receptor was isolated from a man aged 18 to 29 in good health and CMV-seronegative. The chain uses TRBV5-1 and TRBJ2-7, with D possibly matching TRBD1 (6 bases). Sequenced material: PBMCs. Here the CDR3 reads CASSLVAGETYGQYF. DNA of the CDR3: TGCGCCAGCAGCTTGGTAGCAGGGGAGACCTACGGGCAGTACTTC.